This TCR beta chain is drawn from a study of T cell responses to AZD1222 COVID-19 vaccine. This table comes from immunoSEQ multiplex PCR, and its TCRdb copy is limited to in-frame clones, with some not included. The sample contains approximately 140,000 clones, about 95% of which appear only once. Trimming took 4 bases from V and 2 from J; bases not matched to a gene: 7. Germline V gene sequence: CDR1 SGHKS, CDR2 YYEKEE (reference sequence). This CDR3 comprises 16 residues. The TCR comes from an adult in good health. The source material was peripheral blood, sampled on day 0 of AZD1222 vaccination. V gene TRBV5-5 combines with J gene TRBJ1-5; 9 nucleotides agree with TRBD1. DNA of the CDR3: TGTGCCAGCAGCAAATATGGGGACAGGGGCAATCAGCCCCAGCATTTT. Protein product: CASSKYGDRGNQPQHF. Full variable domain (rest looked up from reference TRBV5-5 and TRBJ1-5): DAGVTQSPTHLIKTRGQQVTLRCSPISGHKSVSWYQQVLGQGPQFIFQYYEKEERGRGNFPDRFSARQFPNYSSELNVNALLLGDSALYLCASSKYGDRGNQPQHFGDGTRLSIL.